This record covers a single T cell receptor (beta chain). The antigen remains undetermined. This specimen includes other DNA sequences encoding the same CDR3. This record comes from a study of cytomegalovirus exposure and HLA in healthy donors. General study points: The authors enumerated 150 to 200 TCR beta chains as linked to cytomegalovirus.

PCR primers comprised 60 Vbeta and 13 Jbeta primers. Sequencing used immunoSEQ multiplex PCR; TCRdb keeps in-frame clones, though not all of them. This table holds some 190,000 clones, about 82% found once. The germline gives CDR1 MGHDK, CDR2 SYGVNS. The CDR3 spans 16 residues. The germline V and J ends were trimmed by 3 bases and 4 bases, with 19 bases remaining between them. The TCR sequence derives from a man between 18 and 35 years old in good health and CMV-seronegative. Material: PBMCs. The rearrangement uses TRBV25-1 and TRBJ2-7; tentative D call: TRBD1 (5 bases). CDR3 DNA: TGTGCCAGCAGTGAGTCGGCGGCAGGGAAGATGTACGAGCAGTACTTC. It codes for CASSESAAGKMYEQYF.